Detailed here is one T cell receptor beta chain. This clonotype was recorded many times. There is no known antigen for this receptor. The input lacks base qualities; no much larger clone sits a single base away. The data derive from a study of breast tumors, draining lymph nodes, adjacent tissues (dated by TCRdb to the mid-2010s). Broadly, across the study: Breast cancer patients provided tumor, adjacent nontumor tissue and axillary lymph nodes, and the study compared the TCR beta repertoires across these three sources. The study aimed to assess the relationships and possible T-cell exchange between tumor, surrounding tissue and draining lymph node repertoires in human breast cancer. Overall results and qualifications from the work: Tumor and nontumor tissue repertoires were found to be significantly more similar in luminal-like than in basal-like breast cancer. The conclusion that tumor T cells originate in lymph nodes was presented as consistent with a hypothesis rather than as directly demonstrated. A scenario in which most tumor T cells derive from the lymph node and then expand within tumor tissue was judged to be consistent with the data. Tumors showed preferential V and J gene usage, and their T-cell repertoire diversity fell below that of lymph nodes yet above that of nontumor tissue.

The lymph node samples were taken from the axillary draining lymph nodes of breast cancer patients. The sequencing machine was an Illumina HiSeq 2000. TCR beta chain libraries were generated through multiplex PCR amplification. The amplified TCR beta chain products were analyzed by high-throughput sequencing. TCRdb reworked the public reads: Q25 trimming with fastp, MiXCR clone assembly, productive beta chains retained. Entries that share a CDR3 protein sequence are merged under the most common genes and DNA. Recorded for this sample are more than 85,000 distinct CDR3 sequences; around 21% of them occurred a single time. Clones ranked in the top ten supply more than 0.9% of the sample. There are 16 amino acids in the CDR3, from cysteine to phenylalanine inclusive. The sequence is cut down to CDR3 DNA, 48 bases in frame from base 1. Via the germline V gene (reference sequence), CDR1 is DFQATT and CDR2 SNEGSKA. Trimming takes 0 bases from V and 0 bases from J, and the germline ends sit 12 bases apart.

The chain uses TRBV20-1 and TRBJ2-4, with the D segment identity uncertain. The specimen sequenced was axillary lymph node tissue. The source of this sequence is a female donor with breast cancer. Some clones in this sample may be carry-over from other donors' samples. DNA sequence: TGCAGTGCTAGAGATCCCACCACCTTAGCCAAAAACATTCAGTACTTC. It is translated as CSARDPTTLAKNIQYF.